A single sample is the source of the 14 T cell receptor beta chains below, sequenced in a study of cytomegalovirus exposure and HLA in healthy donors. The primer mix had 60 Vbeta and 13 Jbeta primers. TCRdb's copy holds only in-frame clones and misses some; the assay was immunoSEQ multiplex PCR. The data show 130,000 to 150,000 clones, roughly 80% seen once. Sequenced: PBMCs. The receptor set was obtained from a man between 18 and 35 years old in good health and CMV-seronegative.

This clone was counted a single time. The chain uses TRBV7-2 and TRBJ2-7; a possible D gene is TRBD1 (5 bases). Germline values: CDR1 SGHTA, CDR2 FQGNSA. This CDR3 is 12 amino acids long. V was shortened by 2 bases and J by 9 bases, with 11 bases between the two germline ends. CDR3 coding DNA: TGTGCCAGCAGCTTAAAAGGGGCAGTGCAGTACTTC. Its protein product is CASSLKGAVQYF.

The chain combines TRBV15 with TRBJ1-1, with a tentative D call TRBD1 (6 bases). Trimming cost V 3 bases and J 1 base, with 12 bases left between them. The CDR3 is made up of 15 amino acids. Germline V CDR1 and CDR2: LNHNV, YYDKDF (reference sequence). CDR3 nucleotides: TGTGCCACCAGCAGGGACGACAGGAAGAACACTGAAGCTTTCTTT. This encodes CATSRDDRKNTEAFF.

In regard to this clone: Germline and junction disagree at one end, which may indicate a read error. This rearrangement joins TRBV7-7 to TRBJ2-7, with 8 positions matching TRBD1. CDR3 length equals 15 residues. CDR1 SSHAT and CDR2 FNYEAQ come from the germline V gene (reference sequence). The CDR3 is CASSTGTGPTYEQYF. Written as DNA, the CDR3 is TGTGCTAGCAGCACCGGGACAGGCCCTACCTACGAGCAGTACTTC.

This clone was detected a few times. The chain employs TRBV30 and TRBJ1-1; TRBD1 matches 9 bases. CDR3 size: 13 residues. The J segment lost 11 bases and the V segment lost 3 bases, leaving 10 bases of the junction unmatched. Germline CDR1 reads GTSNPN; CDR2 reads SVGIG (reference sequence). CDR3 sequence (DNA): TGTGCCTGGAGAGGGACAGGGATGGTGTCGGCTTTCTTT. Translated: CAWRGTGMVSAFF.

The V gene is TRBV11-2, the J gene TRBJ2-7; 7 nucleotides match TRBD1. There are 15 residues in the CDR3. CDR1 is SGHAT and CDR2 is FQNNGV in the germline V gene. V trimming: 3 bases; J trimming: 7 bases; junction bases outside the gene matches: 12. The CDR3 loop reads CASSFGGWPGGEQYF. The CDR3 DNA follows: TGTGCCAGCAGCTTTGGGGGTTGGCCAGGGGGTGAGCAGTACTTC.

The rearrangement joins TRBV2 to TRBJ1-4; D might be TRBD1 (5 bases). The CDR3 consists of 14 residues. Germline V CDR1 and CDR2: SNHLY, FYNNEI. Trimming took 8 bases from V and 4 from J, leaving 14 bases between them. In nucleotides, the CDR3 is TGTGCCAGCCGTAGATGGGACTTTAATGAAAAACTGTTTTTT. It codes for CASRRWDFNEKLFF.

This chain uses TRBV27 with TRBJ2-1; 10 nucleotides agree with TRBD2. The CDR3 extends over 16 amino acids. CDR1 and CDR2 from the germline V gene are MNHEY and SMNVEV (reference sequence). V dropped 6 bases and J dropped 4; count of bases not matched to a gene: 9. The CDR3 region has the DNA TGTGCCAGCAGGTCGGTAGCGGGGGGCTCTTACAATGAGCAGTTCTTC. Its translation: CASRSVAGGSYNEQFF.

The genes are TRBV4-3 and TRBJ2-7, with 7 bases lining up with TRBD1. This CDR3 has 15 amino acids. Germline V lookup: CDR1 LGHNA, CDR2 YSLEER. V was clipped by 4 bases and J by 3 bases; unmatched bases: 9. This CDR3 reads CASSPRQGIYYEQYF. CDR3 nucleotide sequence: TGCGCCAGCAGCCCGAGACAGGGAATTTACTACGAGCAGTACTTC.

The V and J genes are TRBV15 and TRBJ1-3, with 7 bases aligning to TRBD1. V gave up 0 bases and J gave up 6 bases; unmatched junction bases: 5. The CDR3 has 15 amino acids. Germline CDR1 LNHNV, CDR2 YYDKDF (reference sequence). For the CDR3, the DNA is TGTGCCACCAGCAGAGATTGGGACAGCCCAAACACCATATATTTT. Translating it yields CATSRDWDSPNTIYF.

The genes are TRBV12-5 and TRBJ1-3, with D possibly matching TRBD1 (6 bases). The germline gives CDR1 LGHNT, CDR2 FRNRAP. The CDR3 is made up of 15 amino acids. The V end lost 6 bases, the J end lost 3 bases, and 15 bases lay between the germline ends. The CDR3 DNA reads as TGTGCTAGTGGCGAGGGGGGGCGTGGTGGAAACACCATATATTTT. It yields the protein CASGEGGRGGNTIYF.

The chain links TRBV5-5 to TRBJ1-1; 10 bases agree with TRBD1. The CDR3 is 14 residues long. CDR1 is SGHKS and CDR2 is YYEKEE in the germline V gene (reference sequence). The V gene end was trimmed by 4 bases and the J gene end by 11 bases; junction bases not matched to a gene: 11. CDR3 nucleotides: TGTGCCAGCAGCCGGACATGGGACAGGGGTAGCGCTTTCTTT. This gives the protein CASSRTWDRGSAFF.

V gene TRBV4-1 combines with J gene TRBJ1-1, with D hard to call. The CDR3 length is 15 residues. Germline CDR1 is MGHRA and CDR2 is YSYEKL. The V gene lost 0 bases and the J gene lost 6 bases, with 14 bases spanning the gap. The CDR3 loop reads CASSQERWMTSEAFF. In nucleotides, the CDR3 is TGCGCCAGCAGCCAAGAGCGGTGGATGACCTCTGAAGCTTTCTTT.

The CDR3 region has the DNA TGTGCCAGCAGCTTTGGACTTAACTCCTACAATGAGCAGTTCTTC. Encoded protein: CASSFGLNSYNEQFF. The chain has TRBV7-3 and TRBJ2-1; possibly TRBD2 for D (5 bases). Trimming removed 3 bases at V and 0 bases at J, with 9 bases between. The CDR3 runs to 15 residues. Looked up from germline, CDR1 is SGHTA and CDR2 is FQGTGA.

V is TRBV9 and J is TRBJ1-1, with D unclear. Germline V gene lookup returns CDR1 SGDLS and CDR2 YYNGEE. The CDR3 contains 13 residues. Trimming took 0 bases from V and 4 from J, leaving 7 bases between them. CDR3 region: CASSVGRSTEAFF. The CDR3 DNA reads as TGTGCCAGCAGCGTAGGTAGAAGCACTGAAGCTTTCTTT.